The next 17 T cell receptor beta chains were all read from a single sample in a study of cytomegalovirus exposure and HLA in healthy donors. 13 Jbeta primers and 60 Vbeta primers were used for the PCR. This table comes from immunoSEQ multiplex PCR, and its TCRdb copy is limited to in-frame clones, with some not included. Counted here are 200,000 to 250,000 clones, roughly 79% occurring once; the ten biggest clones make up more than 0.5%. The source material was PBMCs. The receptors derive from a middle-aged woman in good health and CMV-seronegative.

The V gene is TRBV29-1, the J gene TRBJ1-2; 9 bases align to TRBD1. The germline CDR1 and CDR2 sequences are SQVTM and ANQGSEA. CDR3 size: 12 residues. V shed 6 bases, J shed 6 bases, and the junction held 5 bases outside the gene matches. DNA for the CDR3: TGCAGCGTCCTCCGGGACAGGGATGGCTACACCTTC. This codes for CSVLRDRDGYTF. The entire variable domain, with the rest obtained from reference TRBV29-1 and TRBJ1-2, is as follows: SAVISQKPSRDICQRGTSLTIQCQVDSQVTMMFWYRQQPGQSLTLIATANQGSEATYESGFVIDKFPISRPNLTFSTLTVSNMSPEDSSIYLCSVLRDRDGYTFGSGTRLTVV.

V usage is TRBV25-1 and J usage is TRBJ1-1, with D tentatively TRBD1 (5 bases). This CDR3 is 12 amino acids long. The germline V gene has CDR1 MGHDK and CDR2 SYGVNS. Between the trimmed V and J ends, which lost 11 bases and 7 bases, there was a span of 17 bases. The CDR3 sequence is CALRTGEGEAFF. The CDR3 DNA reads as TGTGCCCTTAGGACGGGGGAAGGTGAAGCTTTCTTT.

The chain employs TRBV12-2 and TRBJ2-7; the table's D call TRBD1 went unverified against the DNA. TRBV12-2 is a documented pseudogene. This CDR3 contains 13 residues. Written as DNA, the CDR3 is TGTGCAAGTCGTCCGGACAGGTACTACGAGCAGTACTTC. Translated, it gives CASRPDRYYEQYF.

CDR3 in DNA: TGTGCCAGCAGCGTCGACCCGACGGGAGCTAACTATGGCTACACCTTC. It is translated as CASSVDPTGANYGYTF. The chain links TRBV9 to TRBJ1-2; no clear D. Trimming removed 2 bases from V and 0 bases from J, with 14 bases in between. The CDR3 totals 16 residues. The germline V gene encodes CDR1 SGDLS and CDR2 YYNGEE.

The chain recombines TRBV27 with TRBJ1-5; unclear D gene. This CDR3 has 12 amino acids. From germline, CDR1 is MNHEY and CDR2 SMNVEV (reference sequence). V lost 6 bases to trimming and J lost 2 bases, with 5 bases between them. CDR3 protein: CASRQGNQPQHF. The CDR3 DNA sequence: TGTGCCAGCAGGCAGGGCAATCAGCCCCAGCATTTT.

V usage is TRBV28 and J usage is TRBJ2-5; TRBD1 matches 7 bases. The germline gives CDR1 MDHEN, CDR2 SYDVKM. V lost 3 bases and J lost 2; bases outside the gene matches: 9. There are 16 residues in the CDR3. CDR3 residues: CASSFSSATGQETQYF. The CDR3, as DNA: TGTGCCAGCAGTTTCTCCTCGGCGACAGGGCAAGAGACCCAGTACTTC.

This chain joins TRBV5-5 and TRBJ1-1; D is perhaps TRBD1 (6 bases). The V end lost 1 base, the J end lost 10 bases, and 20 bases lay between the germline ends. The CDR3 is made up of 15 amino acids. The germline V gene has CDR1 SGHKS and CDR2 YYEKEE (reference sequence). The CDR3 sequence: CASSLYASGGGRAFF. In nucleotides, the CDR3 is TGTGCCAGCAGCTTGTATGCGTCGGGCGGGGGGCGAGCTTTCTTT.

V is TRBV4-1 and J is TRBJ1-1; D gene uncertain. The ends were cut back, 4 bases at V and 1 base at J, with 13 bases in the middle. Germline CDR1 reads MGHRA; CDR2 reads YSYEKL. This CDR3 region has 15 residues. The CDR3 DNA reads TGCGCCAGCAGCCCCTCTAAGGAGGGGAACACTGAAGCTTTCTTT. Translation gives CASSPSKEGNTEAFF.

Of note for this clone: One end of the junction is discordant with germline, which a read error may explain. At the DNA level, this CDR3 is encoded by other sequences in the same sample as well. The chain uses TRBV5-6 and TRBJ2-7; 8 positions match TRBD1. The CDR3 sequence is 14 residues long. Germline CDR1 SGHDT, CDR2 YYEEEE. The CDR3 nucleotides read TGTGCCAGCAGCTTCGTACAGGGGGTCTACGAGCAGTACTTT. Residues: CASSFVQGVYEQYF.

This chain links TRBV6-1 with TRBJ1-1, with a possible D match to TRBD1 (6 bases). The CDR3 contains 14 residues. V gave up 3 bases and J gave up 0 bases, with 8 bases separating them. Germline lookup yields CDR1 MNHNS and CDR2 SASEGT. The CDR3 protein is CASSDQGMNTEAFF. CDR3 bases: TGTGCCAGCAGTGATCAGGGGATGAACACTGAAGCTTTCTTT.

This clone was counted a few times. This chain joins TRBV7-9 and TRBJ1-5; a weak D match, TRBD1 (5 bases). Germline V lookup: CDR1 SEHNR, CDR2 FQNEAQ (reference sequence). The CDR3 covers 16 residues. V was shortened by 3 bases and J by 4 bases, with 16 bases between the two germline ends. CDR3 coding DNA: TGTGCCAGCAGCTTGGGGGGGGTCGAAGCAAATCAGCCCCAGCATTTT. Its protein product is CASSLGGVEANQPQHF. Complete variable domain (other parts from reference TRBV7-9 and TRBJ1-5): DTGVSQNPRHKITKRGQNVTFRCDPISEHNRLYWYRQTLGQGPEFLTYFQNEAQLEKSRLLSDRFSAERPKGSFSTLEIQRTEQGDSAMYLCASSLGGVEANQPQHFGDGTRLSIL.

V usage is TRBV30 and J usage is TRBJ2-3, with 8 bases fitting TRBD1. The germline CDR1 and CDR2 sequences are GTSNPN and SVGIG (reference sequence). V was clipped by 3 bases and J by 3 bases; unmatched bases: 5. The CDR3 covers 14 residues. The CDR3 nucleotides are TGTGCCTGGAGCCGGACAGGGAGTACAGATACGCAGTATTTT. It is translated as CAWSRTGSTDTQYF.

V usage is TRBV12-5 and J usage is TRBJ2-5, with a weak D call TRBD2 (6 bases). The CDR3 has 14 amino acids. Per germline, CDR1 LGHNT and CDR2 FRNRAP. Trimming removed 3 bases from V and 4 bases from J, with 12 bases in between. The CDR3 region has the DNA TGTGCTAGTGGTTTCGGCGGGCGGGGAGAGACCCAGTACTTC. It encodes CASGFGGRGETQYF.

This rearrangement joins TRBV28 to TRBJ2-7; no reliable D call. With 10 bases removed from V and 0 bases from J, the gap between germline ends came to 19 bases. CDR3 length: 15 amino acids. The V gene's germline CDR1 is MDHEN and CDR2 SYDVKM. The CDR3 region has the DNA TGTGCCACCAATCCCCCAGGCGACCTCTCCTACGAGCAGTACTTC. As protein: CATNPPGDLSYEQYF.

The chain has TRBV9 and TRBJ2-5; D is undetermined. The CDR3 totals 13 residues. CDR1 is SGDLS and CDR2 is YYNGEE in the germline V gene. Trimming pared 0 bases from V and 5 bases from J, leaving 8 bases between. Here the CDR3 reads CASSVGSGETQYF. In nucleotides, the CDR3 is TGTGCCAGCAGCGTAGGTTCCGGGGAGACCCAGTACTTC.

The rearrangement joins TRBV14 to TRBJ2-5, with no clear D. In germline, CDR1 is SGHDN, CDR2 FVKESK. V was pared by 4 bases and J by 2 bases, with 8 bases between. The CDR3 extends over 13 amino acids. The CDR3, as DNA: TGTGCCAGCAGCCTCAAGCCGCAAGAGACCCAGTACTTC. This translates into CASSLKPQETQYF.

The chain has TRBV14 and TRBJ2-2; no reliable D call. This CDR3 contains 15 residues. V lost 4 bases to trimming and J lost 3 bases, with 12 bases between them. The germline V gene encodes CDR1 SGHDN and CDR2 FVKESK. In DNA, the CDR3 is TGTGCCAGCAGCCCTACCTGGCAGGACACCGGGGAGCTGTTTTTT. Translating gives CASSPTWQDTGELFF.